This T cell receptor (beta chain) was recovered during a study of blood T cell repertoires in COVID-19. Measured with immunoSEQ multiplex PCR; TCRdb has only the in-frame clones, and not every one. This table has approximately 120,000 clones, 81% appearing once. This CDR3 spans 9 amino acids. Germline V gene data show CDR1 as SGHRS and CDR2 as YFSETQ. The V and J ends lost 6 bases and 5 bases respectively, with 2 bases between them. The receptor was isolated from a man aged 30-40 years with COVID-19, enrolled during active disease. The genes are TRBV5-1 and TRBJ1-1; no definite D call. Sequenced: peripheral blood. CDR3 bases: TGCGCCAGCACGACTGAAGCTTTCTTT. Its translation is CASTTEAFF. Full variable domain (rest looked up from reference TRBV5-1 and TRBJ1-1): KAGVTQTPRYLIKTRGQQVTLSCSPISGHRSVSWYQQTPGQGLQFLFEYFSETQRNKGNFPGRFSGRQFSNSRSEMNVSTLELGDSALYLCASTTEAFFGQGTRLTVV.